This T cell receptor (beta chain) originates from a study of cytomegalovirus exposure and HLA in healthy donors. The CDR3 is 16 amino acids. Germline CDR1 and CDR2: MDHEN and SYDVKM. Unmatched junction bases numbered 6, after V lost 1 base and J lost 3 bases. This table comes from immunoSEQ multiplex PCR, and its TCRdb copy is limited to in-frame clones, with some not included. The sample gives approximately 97,000 clones, about 95% of which show up once; approximately 0.91% is in the top ten. The J gene is TRBJ1-1, the V gene TRBV28, with 9 bases fitting TRBD1. Sequenced sample: PBMCs. The TCR was taken from a young woman in good health and CMV-seronegative. The CDR3 reads CASSLFLRTGDTEAFF. CDR3 DNA sequence: TGTGCCAGCAGTTTATTCCTTAGGACAGGGGACACTGAAGCTTTCTTT.